The 4 T cell receptor beta chains below all came from one sample that was sequenced in a study of T cells expressing NK-cell markers. TCRdb reanalyzed the 5' RACE reads and collapses them to one entry per CDR3 protein, without DNA. The sample totals about 460,000 distinct CDR3 sequences. The specimen sequenced was blood T cells: a sorted CD56 or NKG2C T cell subset, CD4+ or CD8+ T cells, or bulk PBMC T cells (not recorded which). All receptors come from a woman between 45 and 65 years old in good health.

The gene calls are TRBV29-1 and TRBJ2-3; TCRdb gives TRBD1 as the D gene, but with no DNA this cannot be confirmed. Per germline, CDR1 SQVTM and CDR2 ANQGSEA. CDR3 length: 13 amino acids. This CDR3 reads CSAAGPSTDTQYF.

This rearrangement joins TRBV18 to TRBJ2-3. Germline V CDR1 and CDR2: KGHSH, LQKENI. CDR3 size: 14 residues. The CDR3: CASSPIRLPDTQYF.

The J gene is TRBJ2-2, the V gene TRBV7-8. This CDR3 spans 16 amino acids. Germline CDR1 and CDR2: SGHVS and FQNEAQ. The CDR3 spells CASSPHRISNTGELFF.

This chain links TRBV5-1 with TRBJ2-7; TCRdb's assignment of TRBD1 cannot be checked, as there is no DNA. This CDR3 spans 13 amino acids. Germline CDR1 SGHRS, CDR2 YFSETQ. The chain's CDR3 is CASSSRGHREQYF.